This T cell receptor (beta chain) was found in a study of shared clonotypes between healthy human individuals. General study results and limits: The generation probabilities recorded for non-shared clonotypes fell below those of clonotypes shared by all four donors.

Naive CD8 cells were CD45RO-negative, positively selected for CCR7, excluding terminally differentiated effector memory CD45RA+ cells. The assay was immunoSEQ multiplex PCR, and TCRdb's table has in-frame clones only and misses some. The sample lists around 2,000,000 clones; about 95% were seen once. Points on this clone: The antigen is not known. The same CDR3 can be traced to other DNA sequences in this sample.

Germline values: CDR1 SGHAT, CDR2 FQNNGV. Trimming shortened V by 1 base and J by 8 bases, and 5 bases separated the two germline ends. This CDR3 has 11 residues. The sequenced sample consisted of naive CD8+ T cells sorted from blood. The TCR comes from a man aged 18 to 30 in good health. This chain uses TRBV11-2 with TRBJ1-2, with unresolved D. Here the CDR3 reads CASSLGAGYTF. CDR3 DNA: TGTGCCAGCAGCTTAGGAGCGGGCTACACCTTC.